The following is a T cell receptor beta chain sequence with its context. The target antigen is unknown. The germline CDR1 and CDR2 sequences are SGDLS and YYNGEE. V was shortened by 1 base and J by 5 bases, with 16 bases between the two germline ends. The CDR3 is 16 residues long. The data originate from a study of T cell repertoires in cytomegalovirus infection. In the study overall: Public TCR beta signatures marked donors with CMV infection and the matching HLA.

One entry per CDR3 protein, called by TCRdb with MiXCR from the reads. The sample carries about 130,000 distinct CDR3 sequences, roughly a quarter recorded once. This receptor was taken from a human donor in good health (CMV status not recorded). Some clones in this sample may be carry-over from other donors' samples. Sequenced: PBMCs, sequenced either directly or after in vitro stimulation (not recorded which). The chain joins TRBV9 to TRBJ2-1; possible D gene TRBD2, 6 bases. CDR3: CASSVSTGVLHNEQFF. DNA for the CDR3: TGTGCCAGCAGCGTAAGTACGGGAGTGCTCCACAATGAGCAGTTCTTC.